This is a list of T cell receptor beta chains from one sample in a study of T cells in Graves' hyperthyroidism and ophthalmopathy. TCRdb fed the multiplex PCR reads into MiXCR, producing one record per CDR3 protein. Among about 760,000 distinct CDR3 sequences, roughly a third were seen once, and the ten largest hold less than 40%. The material sequenced was blood. These receptor sequences come from a woman between 35 and 50 years old with Graves' hyperthyroidism. Each CDR3 is given with its conserved first and last residue. D genes are given only for firm matches. Clone size is given for some rows only: seen once, a few or many times, or a class if the clone is expanded.

TRBV5-6	NA	TRBJ1-1	few	TGTGCCAGCAGCCTGTTAACCACTCCAGCTTTCTTT	CASSLLTTPAFF
TRBV28	NA	TRBJ2-7	few	TGTGCCAGCGTGGAGAACTACGAGCAGTACTTC	CASVENYEQYF
TRBV29-1	NA	TRBJ1-2	few	TGCAGCGTCGAGGGGTCGTACCGCGGCTACACCTTC	CSVEGSYRGYTF
TRBV5-1	NA	TRBJ1-3	few	TGCGCCAGCAGCTTGGGACACGGAGGCTCTGGAAACACCATATATTTT	CASSLGHGGSGNTIYF
TRBV5-1	NA	TRBJ2-2	many	TGCGCCAGCAGCCTCACCGGTGAGACCGGGGAGCTGTTTTTT	CASSLTGETGELFF
TRBV29-1	TRBD1	TRBJ2-2	NA	TGCAGCGTTGAAGATAGGAGAGGGGGCCGGGCCACCGGGGAGCTGTTTTTT	CSVEDRRGGRATGELFF
TRBV7-2	NA	TRBJ1-6	many	TGTGCCAGCAGCACCCCGGGGGGGGGCCACAATTCACCCCTCCACTTT	CASSTPGGGHNSPLHF
TRBV5-1	TRBD1	TRBJ2-2	NA	TGCGCCAGCAGCAAACTCCTGGGACAGTCGAACACCGGGGAGCTGTTTTTT	CASSKLLGQSNTGELFF
TRBV9	NA	TRBJ1-2	NA	TGTGCCAGCAGCGTAGAAAGGACGAGATATGGCTACACCTTC	CASSVERTRYGYTF
TRBV7-6	NA	TRBJ2-5	few	TGTGCCAGCTCACGATCGTACCAAGAGACCCAGTACTTC	CASSRSYQETQYF
TRBV6-1	TRBD1	TRBJ1-3	few	TGTGCCAGCAGTGGGACAGGGATGTCTGGAAACACCATATATTTT	CASSGTGMSGNTIYF
TRBV12-3/TRBV12-4	NA	TRBJ1-6	NA	TGTGCCAGCACCGGAGGCTCCTATAATTCACCCCTCCACTTT	CASTGGSYNSPLHF
TRBV12-3/TRBV12-4	NA	TRBJ1-2	few	TGTGCCAGCGCACCAACTAAGGGCCGGGACTATTATGGCTACACCTTC	CASAPTKGRDYYGYTF
TRBV20-1	TRBD2	TRBJ2-5	few	TGCAGTGCTAGAAGGTCTTCGCTGCTAGCGGTTCAAGAGACCCAGTACTTC	CSARRSSLLAVQETQYF
TRBV29-1	NA	TRBJ1-2	NA	TGCAGCGTCCCAAAAAACAGGGTGGATGGCTACACCTTC	CSVPKNRVDGYTF
TRBV7-9	NA	TRBJ2-5	NA	TGTGCCAGCAGCTCCGGTTGGGGGCAAGAGACCCAGTACTTC	CASSSGWGQETQYF
TRBV20-1	NA	TRBJ1-5	NA	TGCAGTGCCATACAGGGAGATGGCAATCAGCCCCAGCATTTT	CSAIQGDGNQPQHF
TRBV7-9	TRBD1	TRBJ1-4	NA	TGTGCCAGCAGCCCCGCACCGACAGGGGCCGATAATGAAAAACTGTTTTTT	CASSPAPTGADNEKLFF
TRBV20-1	NA	TRBJ2-1	NA	TGCAGTGCTAGCGCCGCGCAAGAGCAGTTCTTC	CSASAAQEQFF
TRBV7-8	NA	TRBJ2-2	NA	TGTGCCAGCAGCTTGCGGCTGCACACCGGGGAGCTGTTTTTT	CASSLRLHTGELFF
TRBV10-3	NA	TRBJ1-1	few	TGTGCCAGCGGGACCGTGGGCACTGAAGCTTTCTTT	CASGTVGTEAFF